One and the same sample provided the 21 T cell receptor beta chains below, sequenced in a study of cytomegalovirus exposure and HLA in healthy donors. 13 Jbeta primers and 60 Vbeta primers were used for the PCR. Clones were sequenced by immunoSEQ multiplex PCR, and TCRdb holds only the in-frame ones, with some missing. The repertoire holds approximately 150,000 clones, 55% to 75% seen once, with 6% to 8.5% in the top ten. Sequencing was done on a sample of PBMCs. These receptors were obtained from a woman aged 60 to 75 in good health and CMV-seropositive.

The rearrangement links TRBV28 to TRBJ1-1, with D maybe TRBD1 (5 bases). Germline CDR1 MDHEN, CDR2 SYDVKM. The V gene lost 5 bases and the J gene lost 3 bases, with 10 bases spanning the gap. This CDR3 is 13 amino acids long. The CDR3 loop reads CASSLDRYTEAFF. In DNA form, the CDR3 reads TGTGCCAGCAGTCTCGACAGATACACTGAAGCTTTCTTT.

This clone was recorded once. The CDR3 region has the DNA TGTGCCAGCAGTGGACAGCGAGAAGAGACCCAGTACTTC. Its translation is CASSGQREETQYF. The chain has TRBV7-8 and TRBJ2-5; D might be TRBD1 (6 bases). Germline V lookup: CDR1 SGHVS, CDR2 FQNEAQ. Trimming left V 6 bases short and J 3 bases short, with 11 bases between. This CDR3 has 13 residues.

The chain carries TRBV5-4 and TRBJ2-5, with 7 nucleotides matching TRBD2. The CDR3 is made up of 15 amino acids. Trimming removed 4 bases from V and 5 bases from J; junction bases left unmatched: 11. Germline CDR1 reads SGHNT; CDR2 reads YYREEE (reference sequence). The chain's CDR3 is CASSPGTTNAETQYF. CDR3 nucleotide sequence: TGTGCCAGCAGCCCCGGGACTACAAATGCGGAGACCCAGTACTTC.

The sample holds a few counts of this clone. This chain links TRBV29-1 with TRBJ2-2; TRBD2 agrees at 7 bases. The germline CDR1 and CDR2 sequences are SQVTM and ANQGSEA. The ends lost 1 base at V and 5 bases at J; junction bases unmatched: 7. This CDR3 comprises 15 residues. The CDR3 protein is CSVEVASGKTGELFF. Written as DNA, the CDR3 is TGCAGCGTTGAAGTAGCCAGCGGGAAGACCGGGGAGCTGTTTTTT.

V gene TRBV4-2 combines with J gene TRBJ2-2, with D perhaps matching TRBD2 (6 bases). Trimming removed 5 bases from V and 1 base from J, with 17 bases in between. Germline V CDR1 and CDR2: LGHNA, YNFKEQ. CDR3 length equals 17 residues. The CDR3 sequence is CASSSSSTSMNTGELFF. CDR3 in DNA: TGTGCCAGCAGCTCCTCAAGCACTAGCATGAACACCGGGGAGCTGTTTTTT.

This clone was counted a single time. This sequence joins TRBV6-1 and TRBJ1-5; TRBD1 is a possible D gene (6 bases). CDR3 length: 15 amino acids. Germline V gene data show CDR1 as MNHNS and CDR2 as SASEGT. V lost 7 bases and J 4 bases, leaving 17 bases between the germline ends. The CDR3 DNA is TGTGCCAGCATCCTCGGAAGAGGGGGAAATCAGCCCCAGCATTTT. Translated: CASILGRGGNQPQHF.

The V gene is TRBV4-1, the J gene TRBJ2-7, with 10 bases identical to TRBD2. CDR3 length: 14 amino acids. Trimming cost V 3 bases and J 4 bases; bases outside gene matches: 3. Germline V gene data show CDR1 as MGHRA and CDR2 as YSYEKL. DNA for the CDR3: TGCGCCAGCAGCCATTCTAGCGGGAGATACGAGCAGTACTTC. Its translation: CASSHSSGRYEQYF.

Comments on this clone: The germline gene is not matched at one end of the junction; a read error may be the cause. The chain uses TRBV28 and TRBJ1-5; TRBD1 agrees at 7 bases. Germline-derived CDR1 and CDR2 are MDHEN and SYDVKM. The CDR3 contains 15 residues. DNA for the CDR3: TGTGCCAGCAGCCTCCCCCACAGGGGCAAGCAGCCCCAGCATTTT. Translated, it gives CASSLPHRGKQPQHF.

The chain has TRBV5-1 and TRBJ1-1; the D gene is possibly TRBD1 (6 bases). From germline, CDR1 is SGHRS and CDR2 YFSETQ. The CDR3 is 14 amino acids. V gave up 5 bases and J gave up 4 bases, with 15 bases separating them. The CDR3 DNA follows: TGCGCCAGCAGTCCACCGGGGGGCGTCACTGAAGCTTTCTTT. Translating it yields CASSPPGGVTEAFF.

The V gene is TRBV7-2, the J gene TRBJ2-2; D gene ambiguous. The CDR3 is 14 residues long. V shed 5 bases and J shed 3 bases, with 10 bases lying between them. CDR1 is SGHTA, CDR2 FQGNSA, per germline. CDR3 nucleotides: TGTGCCAGCAGCCCAGGATCACACACCGGGGAGCTGTTTTTT. Translated, it gives CASSPGSHTGELFF.

The rearrangement joins TRBV28 to TRBJ1-1, with 8 positions matching TRBD1. This CDR3 region has 15 residues. V dropped 4 bases and J dropped 2; count of bases not matched to a gene: 6. The germline gives CDR1 MDHEN, CDR2 SYDVKM. The CDR3 loop reads CASSSLQGGNTEAFF. Here the CDR3 DNA reads TGTGCCAGCAGTTCACTACAGGGGGGCAACACTGAAGCTTTCTTT.

V is TRBV5-1 and J is TRBJ1-3, with 8 positions matching TRBD1. Germline V lookup: CDR1 SGHRS, CDR2 YFSETQ. CDR3 length equals 16 residues. V shed 3 bases, J shed 0 bases, and the junction held 5 bases outside the gene matches. The CDR3 sequence: CASSSSGGFSGNTIYF. The CDR3 DNA reads TGCGCCAGCAGCTCCTCAGGGGGCTTCTCTGGAAACACCATATATTTT.

The CDR3 is CACLPGQSSYEQYF. As DNA, the CDR3 is TGTGCCTGTCTCCCGGGACAGAGCTCCTACGAGCAGTACTTC. V is TRBV30 and J is TRBJ2-7; 7 positions match TRBD1. From germline, CDR1 is GTSNPN and CDR2 SVGIG (reference sequence). This CDR3 spans 14 amino acids. Trimming at V came to 6 bases and at J to 0 bases, leaving 8 bases not matched to a gene.

This CDR3 is CASSSGTGGMNEQFF. The DNA of the CDR3 is TGTGCCAGCAGCTCCGGGACAGGGGGCATGAATGAGCAGTTCTTC. V usage is TRBV7-2 and J usage is TRBJ2-1, with 12 bases aligning to TRBD1. CDR3 length: 15 residues. V trimming: 4 bases; J trimming: 7 bases; junction bases outside the gene matches: 5. Germline CDR1 SGHTA, CDR2 FQGNSA.

V is TRBV4-2 and J is TRBJ2-7; possibly TRBD2 for D (6 bases). The V end was cut by 0 bases, the J end by 6 bases, with 15 bases between. The length of the CDR3 is 15 residues. Germline assignment: CDR1 LGHNA and CDR2 YNFKEQ. For the CDR3, the DNA is TGTGCCAGCAGCCAAGACCCGGGAGCGGGCGGCGAGCAGTACTTC. This translates into CASSQDPGAGGEQYF.

The chain employs TRBV2 and TRBJ2-7; 8 nucleotides agree with TRBD2. Germline V gene lookup returns CDR1 SNHLY and CDR2 FYNNEI. V lost 4 bases to trimming and J lost 3 bases; unmatched junction nucleotides: 5. CDR3 length: 14 amino acids. CDR3 coding DNA: TGTGCCAGCAGTGGGCTAGCGGGCTACTACGAGCAGTACTTC. This translates into CASSGLAGYYEQYF. Drawing the rest from reference TRBV2 and TRBJ2-7, the complete variable domain is EPEVTQTPSHQVTQMGQEVILRCVPISNHLYFYWYRQILGQKVEFLVSFYNNEISEKSEIFDDQFSVERPDGSNFTLKIRSTKLEDSAMYFCASSGLAGYYEQYFGPGTRLTVT.

A single count supports this clone. The chain is built from TRBV5-8 and TRBJ2-5; no firm D call. The J call may not be correct, given that the DNA end is closer to TRBJ2-7. The CDR3 runs 14 residues. Germline CDR1 is SGHTS and CDR2 is YDEGEE. The CDR3: CASSLRGYPHEQYF. The CDR3 DNA sequence: TGTGCCAGCAGCTTGAGAGGCTATCCGCACGAGCAGTACTTC.

The table lists this clone with a few counts. The rearrangement uses TRBV9 and TRBJ1-1; 12 bases agree with TRBD1. This CDR3 contains 16 residues. CDR1 and CDR2 from the germline V gene are SGDLS and YYNGEE. Trimming took 0 bases from V and 4 from J; bases not matched to a gene: 4. The CDR3 coding sequence is TGTGCCAGCAGCGTAGAGGGACAGGGGGCCCTCACTGAAGCTTTCTTT. This gives the protein CASSVEGQGALTEAFF.

V usage is TRBV19 and J usage is TRBJ1-4, with 7 bases that match TRBD1. The CDR3 loop spans 11 amino acids. Unmatched junction bases numbered 2, after V lost 8 bases and J lost 8 bases. Germline V CDR1 and CDR2: LNHDA, SQIVND (reference sequence). This CDR3 reads CASSDREKLFF. The CDR3 region has the DNA TGTGCCAGTTCGGACAGGGAAAAACTGTTTTTT.

The chain joins TRBV28 to TRBJ1-2, with a tentative D call TRBD1 (5 bases). V dropped 1 base and J dropped 6 bases, with 9 bases sitting between them. CDR3 length: 13 amino acids. Germline V gives CDR1 MDHEN, CDR2 SYDVKM. The CDR3 nucleotides are TGTGCCAGCAGTTTATTAGACAGAAATGGCTACACCTTC. It specifies CASSLLDRNGYTF.

This clone was detected a few times. The V gene is TRBV10-3, the J gene TRBJ2-7, with a tentative D call TRBD1 (5 bases). V lost 10 bases and J 0 bases, leaving 19 bases between the germline ends. In germline, CDR1 is ENHRY, CDR2 SYGVKD. This CDR3 is 15 amino acids long. The DNA for the CDR3 is TGTGCCACCAAATCGACAGCTAGTAGCTCCTACGAGCAGTACTTC. Protein sequence: CATKSTASSSYEQYF.